A selection of T cell receptor beta chains follows, all from one sample in a study of blood T cell repertoires in COVID-19. The method was immunoSEQ multiplex PCR; TCRdb's version includes in-frame clones alone and lacks a portion of them. This table has 150,000 to 200,000 clones, around 84% appearing once. Sequenced sample: peripheral blood. The source of these receptors is a woman between 65 and 79 years old with COVID-19, enrolled during active disease. The CDR3 runs from the conserved cysteine through the conserved F or W. The D gene is left open where the match is weak. For some rows the clone size is stated as once, few or many, or as a class when expanded; others skip it.

TRBJ1-6 | . | . | TRBV4-2 | TGTGCCAGCAGCAAAGCTGGGGAGGATTCACCCCTCCACTTT | CASSKAGEDSPLHF
TRBJ2-1 | . | . | TRBV6-8 | TGTGCCAGCAGTTCAACGGACTACGACAATGAGCAGTTCTTC | CASSSTDYDNEQFF
TRBJ1-2 | . | few | TRBV6-6 | TGTGCCAGCAGTCCCTTCACTGGAGGCACCGACTCTAACTATGGCTACACCTTC | CASSPFTGGTDSNYGYTF
TRBJ2-5 | TRBD1 | few | TRBV7-9 | TGTGCCAGCAGCTGGGGACAGGGGGACCAAGAGACCCAGTACTTC | CASSWGQGDQETQYF
TRBJ1-2 | . | . | TRBV5-1 | TGCGCCAGCAGCTTGAGGGAGACCCTAACTAACTATGGCTACACCTTC | CASSLRETLTNYGYTF
TRBJ1-2 | . | . | TRBV19 | TGTGCCAGTAGTGTACAGCGACAGTTGGGGGGCTACACCTTC | CASSVQRQLGGYTF
TRBJ1-1 | . | . | TRBV5-1 | TGCGCCAGCAGCCTAGCCCTACAGGGTGCTGAAGCTTTCTTT | CASSLALQGAEAFF
TRBJ2-3 | TRBD1 | . | TRBV5-1 | TGCGCCAGCGGACAGGGGGGGAATACGCAGTATTTT | CASGQGGNTQYF
TRBJ2-3 | . | . | TRBV21-1 | TGTGCCACCACCCAGGGGCAAGGGGATACGCAGTATTTT | CATTQGQGDTQYF
TRBJ2-3 | TRBD2 | . | TRBV7-6 | TGTGCCAGCAACACGGGACTAGAGACAGATACGCAGTATTTT | CASNTGLETDTQYF
TRBJ1-4 | TRBD1 | . | TRBV25-1 | TGTGCCAGCAGTACAGGGGCGACTAATGAAAAACTGTTTTTT | CASSTGATNEKLFF
TRBJ1-1 | . | once | TRBV28 | TGTGCCAGCAGTACTAGGGAGGAAGCTTTCTTT | CASSTREEAFF
TRBJ2-1 | TRBD2 | . | TRBV6-5 | TGTGCCAGCGGGAGGGTAAGAAGCGATGAGCAGTTCTTC | CASGRVRSDEQFF
TRBJ2-5 | TRBD2 | once | TRBV2 | TGTGCCAGCAGCGGGACTAGAGGAGAGACCCAGTACTTC | CASSGTRGETQYF
TRBJ1-4 | . | . | TRBV24-1 | TGTGCCACCAGTGATTCCCGACAACAAGGAAAACTGTTTTTT | CATSDSRQQGKLFF
TRBJ1-6 | . | . | TRBV10-2 | TGCGCCAGCAGTACCCCGGGGTACGGGGTTTCACCCCTCCACTTT | CASSTPGYGVSPLHF
TRBJ1-1 | . | . | TRBV6-5 | TGTGCCAGCGGAGGTGCGGGGGAGGACACTGAAGCTTTCTTT | CASGGAGEDTEAFF
TRBJ2-7 | TRBD2 | . | TRBV28 | TGTGCCAGCAGTTCGGGACTAGCGGGCTCCTACGAGCAGTACTTC | CASSSGLAGSYEQYF
TRBJ1-1 | . | . | TRBV19 | TGTGCCAGTAGTATAAGGCGGGCCACTGAAGCTTTCTTT | CASSIRRATEAFF
TRBJ2-7 | . | . | TRBV28 | TGTGCCAGCAGTTTGGCCCCCTACGAGCAGTACTTC | CASSLAPYEQYF
TRBJ1-1 | . | . | TRBV2 | TGTGCCAGCAGGCGCCGACCCCTGACAGACAACACTGAAGCTTTCTTT | CASRRRPLTDNTEAFF
TRBJ2-7 | TRBD1 | . | TRBV25-1 | TGTGCCAGCAGTGAACCCCACTGGGGACAGGGGGCGTACGAGCAGTACTTC | CASSEPHWGQGAYEQYF
TRBJ1-1 | . | . | TRBV5-1 | TGCGCCAGCAGCTCCAGGAGGGAGGGCACTGAAGCTTTCTTT | CASSSRREGTEAFF
TRBJ2-5 | TRBD2 | many | TRBV3-1/TRBV3-2 | TGTGCCAGCACACCAGCGGGGGGGCAGGAGACCCAGTACTTC | CASTPAGGQETQYF
TRBJ2-1 | TRBD2 | . | TRBV7-9 | TGTGCCAGCAGCTTCCTCCTAGCGGGAGGCCACAATGAGCAGTTCTTC | CASSFLLAGGHNEQFF
TRBJ1-3 | TRBD1 | . | TRBV28 | TGTGCCAGCTTTCACAGGGGTTCTGGAAACACCATATATTTT | CASFHRGSGNTIYF
TRBJ1-3 | . | . | TRBV9 | TGTGCCAGCAGCGTTATAGATGGAAACACCATATATTTT | CASSVIDGNTIYF
TRBJ1-2 | TRBD1 | few | TRBV18 | TGTGCCAGCTCACCAACAGGGGCCTATGGCTACACCTTC | CASSPTGAYGYTF
TRBJ1-6 | TRBD1 | . | TRBV28 | TGTGCCAGCAGTTACCCCGGACAGGGGCATTCACCCCTCCACTTT | CASSYPGQGHSPLHF